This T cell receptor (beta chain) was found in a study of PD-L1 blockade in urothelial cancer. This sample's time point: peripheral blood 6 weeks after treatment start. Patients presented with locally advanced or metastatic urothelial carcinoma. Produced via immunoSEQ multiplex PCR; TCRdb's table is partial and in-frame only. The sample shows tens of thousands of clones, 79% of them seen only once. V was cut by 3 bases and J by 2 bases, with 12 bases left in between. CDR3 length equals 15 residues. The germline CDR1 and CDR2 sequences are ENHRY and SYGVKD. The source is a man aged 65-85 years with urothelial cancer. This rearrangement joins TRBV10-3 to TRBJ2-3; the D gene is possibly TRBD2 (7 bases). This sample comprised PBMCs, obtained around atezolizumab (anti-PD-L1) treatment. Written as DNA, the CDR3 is TGTGCCATCAGTGACGAGGGGGGGCTCACAGATACGCAGTATTTT. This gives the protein CAISDEGGLTDTQYF.